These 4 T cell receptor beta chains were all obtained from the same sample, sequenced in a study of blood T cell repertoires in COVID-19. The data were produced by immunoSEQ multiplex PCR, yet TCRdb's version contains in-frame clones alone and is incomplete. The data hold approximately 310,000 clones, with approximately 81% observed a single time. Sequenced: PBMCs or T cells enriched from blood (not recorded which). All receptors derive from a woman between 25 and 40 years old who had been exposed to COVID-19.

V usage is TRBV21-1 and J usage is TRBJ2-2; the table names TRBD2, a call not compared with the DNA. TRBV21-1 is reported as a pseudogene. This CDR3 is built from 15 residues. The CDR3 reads CASSRAEGHTGELFF. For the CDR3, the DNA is TGTGCCAGCAGCAGAGCGGAGGGGCATACCGGGGAGCTGTTTTTT.

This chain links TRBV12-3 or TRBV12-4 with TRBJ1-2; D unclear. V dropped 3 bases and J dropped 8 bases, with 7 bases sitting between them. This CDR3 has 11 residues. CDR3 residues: CASSFGLGYTF. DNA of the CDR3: TGTGCCAGCAGTTTTGGACTCGGCTACACCTTC.

Here the CDR3 DNA reads TGCGCCAGCAGCTTAACGAGCCGACAGGAAGGGAATTCACCCCTCCACTTT. Translating it yields CASSLTSRQEGNSPLHF. This chain connects TRBV5-1 to TRBJ1-6; D may be TRBD1 (6 bases). This CDR3 comprises 17 residues. CDR1 is SGHRS, CDR2 YFSETQ, per germline. V was trimmed by 2 bases and J by 7 bases, leaving 19 bases between them.

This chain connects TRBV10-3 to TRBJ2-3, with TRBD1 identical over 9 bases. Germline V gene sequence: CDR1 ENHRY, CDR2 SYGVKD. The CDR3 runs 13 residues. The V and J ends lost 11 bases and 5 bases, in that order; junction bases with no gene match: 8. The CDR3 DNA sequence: TGTGCCCACACAGGGGGCGCAAAAGATACGCAGTATTTT. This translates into CAHTGGAKDTQYF.